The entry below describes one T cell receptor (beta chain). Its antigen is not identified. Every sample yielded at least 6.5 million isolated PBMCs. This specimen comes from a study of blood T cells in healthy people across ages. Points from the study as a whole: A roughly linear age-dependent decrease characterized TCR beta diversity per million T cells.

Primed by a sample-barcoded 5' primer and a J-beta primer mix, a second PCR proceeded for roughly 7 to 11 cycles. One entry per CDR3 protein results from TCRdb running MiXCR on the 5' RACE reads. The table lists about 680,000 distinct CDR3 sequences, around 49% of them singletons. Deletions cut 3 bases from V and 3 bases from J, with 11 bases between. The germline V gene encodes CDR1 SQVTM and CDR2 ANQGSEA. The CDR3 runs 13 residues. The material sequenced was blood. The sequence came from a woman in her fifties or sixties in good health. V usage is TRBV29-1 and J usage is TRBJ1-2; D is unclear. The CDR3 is CSVESGSDYGYTF. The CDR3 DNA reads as TGCAGCGTTGAGTCGGGTAGCGACTATGGCTACACCTTC.